The T cell receptor beta chain under discussion was sequenced for a study of blood T cell repertoires in COVID-19. Clones were read by immunoSEQ multiplex PCR, and TCRdb kept only the in-frame ones, dropping some. Counted here are fewer than 300,000 clones, approximately 88% occurring once; the ten biggest clones make up more than 1.1%. V lost 7 bases and J 11 bases, leaving 18 bases between the germline ends. Per the germline V gene, CDR1 is MNHEY and CDR2 is SMNVEV (reference sequence). The CDR3 consists of 13 residues. The rearrangement links TRBV27 to TRBJ1-5; maybe TRBD1 (6 bases). Sample: peripheral blood. This TCR derives from a human donor with COVID-19, enrolled during active disease. The donor label of this sample is uncertain. The CDR3 protein is CASTKREGGTQHF. The CDR3 coding sequence is TGTGCCAGCACCAAACGGGAGGGGGGGACCCAGCATTTT.